This T cell receptor beta chain was sequenced during a study of cytotoxic CD8 clonotypes in ibrutinib-treated CLL. Germline V gene data show CDR1 as MNHNS and CDR2 as SASEGT. This CDR3 has 12 residues. V dropped 8 bases and J dropped 0 bases, with 5 bases sitting between them. Here immunoSEQ multiplex PCR was the method, and the copy in TCRdb shows in-frame clones only, minus some. The sample consists of roughly 70,000 clones, about nine tenths of them appearing once. The sequenced sample was PBMCs, obtained after 12 months of ibrutinib treatment. This receptor was obtained from a human donor with chronic lymphocytic leukemia. This rearrangement joins TRBV6-1 to TRBJ1-5; no clear D. CDR3 sequence reads: CASGYSNQPQHF. The CDR3 nucleotides are TGTGCCAGCGGGTATAGCAATCAGCCCCAGCATTTT.